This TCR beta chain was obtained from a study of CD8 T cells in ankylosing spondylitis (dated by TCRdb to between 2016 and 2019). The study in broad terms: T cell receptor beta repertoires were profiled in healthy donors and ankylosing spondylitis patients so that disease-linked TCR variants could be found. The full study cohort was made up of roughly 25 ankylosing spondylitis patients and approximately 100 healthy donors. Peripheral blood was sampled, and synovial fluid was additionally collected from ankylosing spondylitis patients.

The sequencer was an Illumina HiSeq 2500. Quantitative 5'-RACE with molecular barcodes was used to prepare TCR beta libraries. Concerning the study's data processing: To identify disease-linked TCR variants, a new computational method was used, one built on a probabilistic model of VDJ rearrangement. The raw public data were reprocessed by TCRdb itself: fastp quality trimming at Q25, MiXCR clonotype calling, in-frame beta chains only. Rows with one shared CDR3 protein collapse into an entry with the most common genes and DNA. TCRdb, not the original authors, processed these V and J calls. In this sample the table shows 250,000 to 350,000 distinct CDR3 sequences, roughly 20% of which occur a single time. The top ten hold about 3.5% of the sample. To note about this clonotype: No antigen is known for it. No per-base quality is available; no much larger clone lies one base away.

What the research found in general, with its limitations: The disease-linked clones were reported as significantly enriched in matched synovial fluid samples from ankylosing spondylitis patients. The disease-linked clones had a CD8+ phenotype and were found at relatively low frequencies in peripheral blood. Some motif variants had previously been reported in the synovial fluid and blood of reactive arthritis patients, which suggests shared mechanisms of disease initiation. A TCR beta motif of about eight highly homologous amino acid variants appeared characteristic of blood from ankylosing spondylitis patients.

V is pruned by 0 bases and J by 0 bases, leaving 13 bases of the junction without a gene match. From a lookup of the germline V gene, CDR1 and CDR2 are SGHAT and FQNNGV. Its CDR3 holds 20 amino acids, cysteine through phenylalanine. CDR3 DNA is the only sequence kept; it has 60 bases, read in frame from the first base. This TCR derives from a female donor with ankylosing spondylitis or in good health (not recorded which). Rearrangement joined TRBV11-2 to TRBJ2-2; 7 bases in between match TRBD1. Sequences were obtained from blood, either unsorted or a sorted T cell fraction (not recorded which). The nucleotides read TGTGCCAGCAGCTTAGAGCATTGGGACAGAGTGGTCCCGAACACCGGGGAGCTGTTTTTT. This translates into CASSLEHWDRVVPNTGELFF.